The T cell receptor beta chain described here comes from a study of vaccination effects on CD4 cells after COVID-19. As for the study in general: Each participant was given two doses of one vaccine (BNT162b2 or mRNA-1273).

General observations from the study: Infection-derived and vaccine-derived clones contracted markedly late after vaccination.

Peptide-pool stimulation followed by sequencing identified expanded antigen-specific CD4+ clonotypes in the ViraFEST assay. Subsequent to a culture period of about nine days, CD4+ T cells were isolated. Vaccinated recipients, who were negative for nucleocapsid antibodies, had no history of SARS-CoV-2 infection. PBMC cultures contained two million cells per well, 7.5 to 10 IU/ml IL-2 and roughly 10 ug/ml peptides. Cultures got half-medium changes with IL-2 on days 3 and 7. Assay used: immunoSEQ multiplex PCR; TCRdb lists only in-frame clones, some missing. The repertoire holds under 70,000 clones, with about 79% as singletons. This clone is a singleton in its sample. Its antigen is not identified. Trimming took off 1 base at V and 0 bases at J, with 6 bases between the two ends. The CDR3 loop spans 15 amino acids. Germline CDR1 LGHDT, CDR2 YNNKEL (reference sequence).

The sample was CD4+ T cells from PBMCs cultured with HCoV-OC43 spike peptides, taken before COVID-19 vaccination. The subset was: HCoV-OC43 spike overlapping peptide pool stimulation. The J gene is TRBJ2-2, the V gene TRBV3-1 (or the pseudogene TRBV3-2), with D perhaps matching TRBD2 (5 bases). The TCR was taken from a human donor who received a COVID-19 vaccine. This chain's CDR3 is CASSQGGTNTGELFF. For the CDR3, the DNA is TGTGCCAGCAGCCAAGGAGGGACGAACACCGGGGAGCTGTTTTTT.